This is a list of T cell receptor beta chains from one sample in a study of blood T cell repertoires in COVID-19. TCRdb's table, derived via immunoSEQ multiplex PCR, lists solely in-frame clones and lacks some. The sample yields over 20,000 clones, around 89% seen once. The sample consisted of peripheral blood. These receptors all come from an older man with acute or convalescent COVID-19. CDR3s include the opening cysteine and the closing phenylalanine or tryptophan. A D gene is named only where the DNA matches it firmly. Clone size is given for some rows only: seen once, a few or many times, or a class if the clone is expanded.

d_call clone_size j_call v_call cdr3_nt cdr3_aa
TRBD1 - TRBJ1-4 TRBV3-1/TRBV3-2 TGTGCCAGCAGCCTCCGACAGGGATTGAACGAAAAACTGTTTTTT CASSLRQGLNEKLFF
- - TRBJ1-4 TRBV9 TGTGCCAGCAGCATTGGGACTTCAACTAATGAAAAACTGTTTTTT CASSIGTSTNEKLFF
- - TRBJ2-7 TRBV5-4 TGTGCCAGCAGCCTAAGACTAGGCTCCTACGAGCAGTACTTC CASSLRLGSYEQYF
- - TRBJ2-2 TRBV5-5 TGTGCCAGCAGCTTGGTCGCGGACAGCAACACCGGGGAGCTGTTTTTT CASSLVADSNTGELFF
- - TRBJ1-4 TRBV18 TGTGCCAGCTCACCACGTGGGGGGGCCTATAATGAAAAACTGTTTTTT CASSPRGGAYNEKLFF
TRBD2 - TRBJ2-7 TRBV28 TGTGCCAGCAGTCCTGAACTAGCGGGAGGGCGATTGGGGCAGTACTTC CASSPELAGGRLGQYF
- - TRBJ2-7 TRBV29-1 TGCAGCGTTGAATTATCGGGACATAGACCTAACGAGCAGTACTTC CSVELSGHRPNEQYF
- - TRBJ1-1 TRBV11-1 TGTGCCAGCAGCTCGAGACAAAGGGACTTGAACACTGAAGCTTTCTTT CASSSRQRDLNTEAFF
- once TRBJ1-1 TRBV9 TGTGCCAGCAGCGTTGGTCAGGACACTGAAGCTTTCTTT CASSVGQDTEAFF
- - TRBJ2-5 TRBV5-1 TGCGCCAGCAGCTTGGAGGTTTCGGGTCGGCAAGAGACCCAGTACTTC CASSLEVSGRQETQYF
- - TRBJ1-6 TRBV6-6 TGTGCCAGCATGAAACAGTATAATTCACCCCTCCACTTT CASMKQYNSPLHF
- - TRBJ1-5 TRBV5-5 TGTGCCAGCAGCTGGACACCTTCAGGGAATCAGCCCCAGCATTTT CASSWTPSGNQPQHF
TRBD1 - TRBJ2-3 TRBV19 TGTGCCAGTAGTAGACGACAGGGGGGATCCACCACAGATACGCAGTATTTT CASSRRQGGSTTDTQYF
- - TRBJ2-7 TRBV14 TGTGCCAGCAGCCAAGTACGGGACTACGAGCAGTACTTC CASSQVRDYEQYF
- - TRBJ2-1 TRBV28 TGTGCCAGCAGCCTAGGGGTCAATTCCTACAATGAGCAGTTCTTC CASSLGVNSYNEQFF
TRBD1 - TRBJ1-5 TRBV7-9 TGTGCCAGCAGCTTAGCCCTTGTGCAGGGGGAGGAGAGCAATCAGCCCCAGCATTTT CASSLALVQGEESNQPQHF
- - TRBJ1-2 TRBV5-6 TGTGCCAGCAGCTTTAACACTAACTATGGCTACACCTTC CASSFNTNYGYTF
- - TRBJ1-6 TRBV5-4 TGTGCCAGCAGCTTGGCCCAGGGGACCAACTCACCCCTCCACTTT CASSLAQGTNSPLHF
TRBD2 - TRBJ2-7 TRBV14 TGTGCCAGCAGCCAGGCGGGGGGCGGCGGCTACGAGCAGTACTTC CASSQAGGGGYEQYF
- - TRBJ1-2 TRBV9 TGTGCCAGCAGCTCCCAAGGGGTTAACTATGGCTACACCTTC CASSSQGVNYGYTF
- - TRBJ2-6 TRBV9 TGTGCCAGCAGCGTAGGGAGTTCTGGGGCCAACGTCCTGACTTTC CASSVGSSGANVLTF
TRBD1 - TRBJ1-6 TRBV10-3 TGTGCCATCAGTGGTCTTAGACAGGGGTTGGATTCACCCCTCCACTTT CAISGLRQGLDSPLHF
- - TRBJ1-1 TRBV6-6 TGTGCCACCTCGGGACAGAACACTGAAGCTTTCTTT CATSGQNTEAFF
TRBD1 - TRBJ1-3 TRBV4-1 TGCGCCAGCAGGCCCCAGGGTGAGGGACAGATCTCTGGAAACACCATATATTTT CASRPQGEGQISGNTIYF
TRBD1 - TRBJ2-7 TRBV11-2 TGTGCCAGCAGCTCACTCCGGGACAGGTCCTACGAGCAGTACTTC CASSSLRDRSYEQYF
TRBD2 - TRBJ2-2 TRBV7-2 TGTGCCAGCAGTATAGGACTAGCGGGAGGGTTTTTCGGGGAGCTGTTTTTT CASSIGLAGGFFGELFF
- - TRBJ1-2 TRBV5-1 TGCGCCAGCAGCTTGGTTGAGGGGGACTATGGCTACACCTTC CASSLVEGDYGYTF
- - TRBJ2-7 TRBV7-9 TGTGCCAGCAGCTACGGGACTGAGACCTACGAGCAGTACTTC CASSYGTETYEQYF
- - TRBJ2-2 TRBV20-1 TGCAGTGCTAGTCTCCCTGGGGGGTCGAACACCGGGGAGCTGTTTTTT CSASLPGGSNTGELFF
- - TRBJ1-2 TRBV1 TGCACCAGCAGCCCGACACCGAGAGTACAGGCTAACTATGGCTACACCTTC CTSSPTPRVQANYGYTF
TRBD2 - TRBJ2-1 TRBV5-6 TGTGCCAGCAGCCGGCGAGGACTAGCGAACTACAATGAGCAGTTCTTC CASSRRGLANYNEQFF
- - TRBJ2-7 TRBV5-4 TGTGCCAGCAGCTTGGGCGGAGGGTCTTACGAGCAGTACTTC CASSLGGGSYEQYF
- - TRBJ1-5 TRBV2 TGTGCCAGCAGTGAAACGGGAGGGCAGCCCCAGCATTTT CASSETGGQPQHF
TRBD1 - TRBJ2-2 TRBV19 TGTGCCAGTAGTATAGAGTGGGGGACAGGCCCCGGGGAGCTGTTTTTT CASSIEWGTGPGELFF
TRBD1 - TRBJ2-7 TRBV5-1 TGCGCCAGCAGCCTCATATTCCGGGACAGGGACTTCACATGGGGGGACGAGCAGTACTTC CASSLIFRDRDFTWGDEQYF
- - TRBJ2-2 TRBV18 TGTGCCAGCTCACCATTGGACTCCCCGGGCGGGGAGCTGTTTTTT CASSPLDSPGGELFF
- - TRBJ2-5 TRBV9 TGTGCCAGCAGCGTCCTCAATACCGGAGAGACCCAGTACTTC CASSVLNTGETQYF
- - TRBJ1-4 TRBV5-4 TGTGCCAGCAGCACCTCTGCAGGCTTTAGTGAAAAACTGTTTTTT CASSTSAGFSEKLFF
- - TRBJ2-3 TRBV2 TGTGCCAGTCTAGTCACAGATACGCAGTATTTT CASLVTDTQYF
- - TRBJ1-3 TRBV6-5 TGTGCCAGCAGTTGGGGGCCCTCTGGCTCTGGAAACACCATATATTTT CASSWGPSGSGNTIYF
- - TRBJ1-5 TRBV20-1 TGCAGTGCTAGTAGCGGGGTTGGTCAGCCCCAGCATTTT CSASSGVGQPQHF
TRBD2 - TRBJ2-1 TRBV25-1 TGTGCCAGCAGTGAACCTAGCGGCTACAATGAGCAGTTCTTC CASSEPSGYNEQFF
TRBD2 - TRBJ2-1 TRBV5-1 TGCGCCAGCGGCAGACTAGCGGGGTACAATGAGCAGTTCTTC CASGRLAGYNEQFF
TRBD1 once TRBJ2-7 TRBV19 TGTGCCAGTAGTAACGGACAGGGGGCGTATGTGTTCGAGCAGTACTTC CASSNGQGAYVFEQYF
TRBD1 - TRBJ1-2 TRBV28 TGTGCCAGCAGTGTTCCGGGACAGGGGCACTATGGCTACACCTTC CASSVPGQGHYGYTF
- - TRBJ1-1 TRBV5-4 TGTGCCAGCAGCTTGACACTAGTGAACACTGAAGCTTTCTTT CASSLTLVNTEAFF
TRBD2 - TRBJ2-1 TRBV5-1 TGCGCCAGCAGCTTGCAGTTAGGACTAGCGGGAGGGGGCTCCTACAATGAGCAGTTCTTC CASSLQLGLAGGGSYNEQFF
- few TRBJ2-3 TRBV18 TGTGCCAGCTCACCCTACAGGGCCTCTAGCACAGATACGCAGTATTTT CASSPYRASSTDTQYF